The clone carrying this TCR beta chain was observed a few times. The antigen remains undetermined. There are 16 residues in the CDR3. V lost 4 bases, J lost 14 bases, and 13 bases stayed unmatched. CDR1 is SGHTA and CDR2 is FQGNSA in the germline V gene. This sample was taken from a study of T cell repertoires in cytomegalovirus infection. Overall study findings and caveats: The ex vivo response showed dominance by HLA-C-restricted CMV-specific TCR beta clonotypes. Identification of carriers of CMV plus the relevant HLA was achieved through cumulative public TCR beta family frequency.

TCRdb re-analysed the reads in MiXCR, keeping a single row per CDR3 protein. This sample has around 490,000 distinct CDR3 sequences, with roughly 29% found just once. Sample: PBMCs. This TCR came from a human donor in good health (CMV status not recorded). Some clones in this sample may be carry-over from other donors' samples. The chain couples TRBV7-2 to TRBJ2-3; TRBD2 aligns across 15 bases. CDR3 nucleotide sequence: TGTGCCAGCAGCTCGCGGACTAGCGGGAGGGCCATAAGTTCGTATTTT. Translated, it gives CASSSRTSGRAISSYF. The entire variable domain, with the rest obtained from reference TRBV7-2 and TRBJ2-3, is as follows: GAGVSQSPSNKVTEKGKDVELRCDPISGHTALYWYRQSLGQGLEFLIYFQGNSAPDKSGLPSDRFSAERTGGSVSTLTIQRTQQEDSAVYLCASSSRTSGRAISSYFGPGTRLTVL.